Listed below are T cell receptor beta chains from one sample, sequenced in a study of human T cells and chemical hapten exposure. TCRdb re-analysed the RACE reads in MiXCR, keeping a single row per CDR3 protein. The repertoire holds around 150,000 distinct CDR3 sequences, more than 12% seen once, with approximately 1.5% in the top ten. Here the sequenced sample was whole blood, taken in connection with sensitization to the hapten diphenylcyclopropenone (DPC). These receptors were taken from a woman aged 25-40 years with alopecia areata. Some clones in this sample may be carry-over from other donors' samples. CDR3s include the opening cysteine and the closing phenylalanine or tryptophan. A D gene is named only where the DNA matches it firmly. Where a row states a size, it is once, few, many or the class of an expanded clone; other rows omit it.

D gene: TRBD2
clone size: .
V gene: TRBV18
CDR3 length: 17
J gene: TRBJ2-5
CDR3 protein: CASSQAPSGMIQETQYF
CDR3 DNA: TGTGCCAGCTCCCAAGCCCCTAGCGGGATGATACAAGAGACCCAGTACTTC

D gene: .
clone size: many
V gene: TRBV28
CDR3 length: 12
J gene: TRBJ1-1
CDR3 protein: CASSSEGGEAFF
CDR3 DNA: TGTGCCAGCAGTTCCGAGGGGGGTGAAGCTTTCTTT

D gene: .
clone size: few
V gene: TRBV6-1
CDR3 length: 14
J gene: TRBJ2-7
CDR3 protein: CASSDHGWNYEQYF
CDR3 DNA: TGTGCCAGCAGTGATCACGGCTGGAACTACGAGCAGTACTTC

D gene: .
clone size: .
V gene: TRBV28
CDR3 length: 14
J gene: TRBJ2-5
CDR3 protein: CASSLPDAQETQYF
CDR3 DNA: TGTGCCAGCAGTTTGCCGGACGCCCAAGAGACCCAGTACTTC

D gene: .
clone size: many
V gene: TRBV20-1
CDR3 length: 16
J gene: TRBJ1-5
CDR3 protein: CSANTLGGRSNQPQHF
CDR3 DNA: TGCAGTGCTAACACCCTAGGAGGCAGGAGCAATCAGCCCCAGCATTTT

D gene: .
clone size: many
V gene: TRBV12-3/TRBV12-4
CDR3 length: 14
J gene: TRBJ1-3
CDR3 protein: CASTVTDSGNTIYF
CDR3 DNA: TGTGCCAGCACCGTCACTGACTCTGGAAACACCATATATTTT

D gene: TRBD2
clone size: .
V gene: TRBV19
CDR3 length: 15
J gene: TRBJ2-7
CDR3 protein: CASSLLGGGIDEQYF
CDR3 DNA: TGTGCCAGTAGTCTCCTGGGCGGGGGAATTGACGAGCAGTACTTC

D gene: .
clone size: .
V gene: TRBV4-2
CDR3 length: 17
J gene: TRBJ2-2
CDR3 protein: CASSQDYGSAYTGELFF
CDR3 DNA: TGTGCCAGCAGCCAAGATTATGGCTCCGCGTACACCGGGGAGCTGTTTTTT

D gene: TRBD2
clone size: many
V gene: TRBV5-4
CDR3 length: 16
J gene: TRBJ2-1
CDR3 protein: CASSLDGTSGGLEQFF
CDR3 DNA: TGTGCCAGCAGCTTGGACGGGACTAGCGGGGGGCTTGAGCAGTTCTTC

D gene: TRBD1
clone size: many
V gene: TRBV11-3
CDR3 length: 14
J gene: TRBJ1-1
CDR3 protein: CASSQGAMNTEAFF
CDR3 DNA: TGTGCCAGCAGTCAGGGGGCAATGAACACTGAAGCTTTCTTT

D gene: .
clone size: many
V gene: TRBV29-1
CDR3 length: 11
J gene: TRBJ2-2
CDR3 protein: CSVETYGELFF
CDR3 DNA: TGCAGCGTTGAAACGTACGGGGAGCTGTTTTTT

D gene: .
clone size: few
V gene: TRBV20-1
CDR3 length: 13
J gene: TRBJ1-2
CDR3 protein: CSARGTVNYGYTF
CDR3 DNA: TGCAGTGCTAGAGGGACGGTCAACTATGGCTACACCTTC

D gene: .
clone size: few
V gene: TRBV28
CDR3 length: 13
J gene: TRBJ1-2
CDR3 protein: CASSPPGDYGYTF
CDR3 DNA: TGTGCCAGCAGTCCCCCAGGGGACTATGGCTACACCTTC

D gene: .
clone size: .
V gene: TRBV5-6
CDR3 length: 15
J gene: TRBJ1-5
CDR3 protein: CASSPGMGGNQPQHF
CDR3 DNA: TGTGCCAGCAGCCCCGGGATGGGTGGCAATCAGCCCCAGCATTTT

D gene: TRBD1
clone size: .
V gene: TRBV12-3/TRBV12-4
CDR3 length: 17
J gene: TRBJ1-5
CDR3 protein: CASSRGDSFYSNQPQHF
CDR3 DNA: TGTGCCAGCAGTAGAGGGGACAGTTTTTATAGCAATCAGCCCCAGCATTTT

D gene: .
clone size: many
V gene: TRBV6-5
CDR3 length: 14
J gene: TRBJ1-2
CDR3 protein: CASSARGRRGGYTF
CDR3 DNA: TGTGCCAGCAGTGCCAGGGGTCGTAGAGGTGGCTACACCTTC

D gene: TRBD1
clone size: .
V gene: TRBV29-1
CDR3 length: 12
J gene: TRBJ1-4
CDR3 protein: CSAQGVNEKLFF
CDR3 DNA: TGCAGCGCACAGGGGGTTAATGAAAAACTGTTTTTT

D gene: .
clone size: few
V gene: TRBV14
CDR3 length: 13
J gene: TRBJ2-1
CDR3 protein: CASSQSPQTEQFF
CDR3 DNA: TGTGCCAGCAGCCAATCTCCCCAAACCGAGCAGTTCTTC

D gene: TRBD2
clone size: few
V gene: TRBV4-3
CDR3 length: 15
J gene: TRBJ2-2
CDR3 protein: CASSQGQREVGELFF
CDR3 DNA: TGCGCCAGCAGCCAAGGCCAGCGGGAGGTCGGGGAGCTGTTTTTT

D gene: .
clone size: many
V gene: TRBV6-5
CDR3 length: 12
J gene: TRBJ1-6
CDR3 protein: CATRPYNSPLHF
CDR3 DNA: TGTGCCACCAGGCCATATAATTCACCCCTCCACTTT

D gene: .
clone size: many
V gene: TRBV11-2
CDR3 length: 12
J gene: TRBJ2-3
CDR3 protein: CASSHSRDTQYF
CDR3 DNA: TGTGCCAGCAGCCATTCTAGGGATACGCAGTATTTT

D gene: TRBD2
clone size: .
V gene: TRBV10-3
CDR3 length: 17
J gene: TRBJ2-2
CDR3 protein: CAIRRQKTERGTGELFF
CDR3 DNA: TGTGCCATCAGGCGACAAAAGACTGAGCGGGGCACCGGGGAGCTGTTTTTT

D gene: .
clone size: .
V gene: TRBV7-3
CDR3 length: 13
J gene: TRBJ1-2
CDR3 protein: CASSAGPDYGYTF
CDR3 DNA: TGTGCCAGCAGCGCGGGACCGGACTATGGCTACACCTTC

D gene: TRBD2
clone size: .
V gene: TRBV12-3/TRBV12-4
CDR3 length: 14
J gene: TRBJ2-3
CDR3 protein: CASSQTSGTDTQYF
CDR3 DNA: TGTGCCAGCAGTCAGACTAGCGGCACAGATACGCAGTATTTT

D gene: TRBD2
clone size: few
V gene: TRBV7-8
CDR3 length: 17
J gene: TRBJ2-1
CDR3 protein: CASSFLPTSGGGNEQFF
CDR3 DNA: TGTGCCAGCAGCTTCCTACCGACTAGCGGGGGGGGAAATGAGCAGTTCTTC

D gene: .
clone size: .
V gene: TRBV18
CDR3 length: 16
J gene: TRBJ2-5
CDR3 protein: CASSPRTQGTGETQYF
CDR3 DNA: TGTGCCAGCTCACCAAGGACGCAGGGTACAGGGGAGACCCAGTACTTC

D gene: TRBD2
clone size: many
V gene: TRBV4-3
CDR3 length: 14
J gene: TRBJ2-7
CDR3 protein: CASSLAGGTYEQYF
CDR3 DNA: TGCGCCAGCAGCCTAGCGGGGGGAACCTACGAGCAGTACTTC

D gene: TRBD2
clone size: many
V gene: TRBV29-1
CDR3 length: 13
J gene: TRBJ2-7
CDR3 protein: CSVGGLAGSEQYF
CDR3 DNA: TGCAGCGTTGGGGGACTAGCGGGAAGCGAGCAGTACTTC

D gene: TRBD2
clone size: .
V gene: TRBV9
CDR3 length: 13
J gene: TRBJ2-1
CDR3 protein: CASSAGLVNEQFF
CDR3 DNA: TGTGCCAGCAGCGCGGGACTAGTAAATGAGCAGTTCTTC